Listed here are 20 T cell receptor beta chains from one sample, sequenced in a study of cytomegalovirus exposure and HLA in healthy donors. 60 Vbeta and 13 Jbeta primers were used in PCR. Data came from immunoSEQ multiplex PCR; TCRdb stores just in-frame clones and leaves some out. The sample includes approximately 89,000 clones, 62% of them seen just once. Sequenced: PBMCs. The receptors stem from a woman aged 25 to 45 in good health and CMV-seropositive.

The chain joins TRBV4-1 to TRBJ2-3; 8 bases match TRBD2. The germline V gene encodes CDR1 MGHRA and CDR2 YSYEKL. V trimming: 2 bases; J trimming: 2 bases; junction bases outside the gene matches: 6. The length of the CDR3 is 16 residues. This CDR3 reads CASSQFERGYTDTQYF. Here the CDR3 DNA reads TGCGCCAGCAGCCAATTTGAGCGGGGGTACACAGATACGCAGTATTTT.

Notes on this clone: Germline is not matched at one junction end, which may reflect a read error. The CDR3, as DNA: TGTTCCAGCAGCTCTCTGGGGACAGCTAATGAAAAACTGTTTTTT. As protein: CSSSSLGTANEKLFF. This chain links TRBV7-9 with TRBJ1-4; 7 bases match TRBD1. Germline V gene data show CDR1 as SEHNR and CDR2 as FQNEAQ (reference sequence). The length of the CDR3 is 15 residues.

The chain carries TRBV7-6 and TRBJ1-1; TRBD1 is a possible D gene (5 bases). This CDR3 is built from 17 residues. The V gene's germline CDR1 is SGHVS and CDR2 FNYEAQ. V was trimmed by 2 bases and J by 7 bases, leaving 23 bases between them. CDR3 region: CASSLPRRCSDRREAFF. The CDR3 region has the DNA TGTGCCAGCAGCTTACCGCGTCGGTGCTCCGACAGACGTGAAGCTTTCTTT.

The chain is built from TRBV7-9 and TRBJ2-5; TRBD1 might be the D (6 bases). This CDR3 contains 15 residues. The V gene lost 5 bases and the J gene lost 5 bases, with 18 bases spanning the gap. Germline V gene sequence: CDR1 SEHNR, CDR2 FQNEAQ (reference sequence). The DNA of the CDR3 is TGTGCCAGCAGCCCCACAGGGCGTTCTATTGAGACCCAGTACTTC. Its protein product is CASSPTGRSIETQYF.

This clone appeared a few times. The rearrangement joins TRBV5-1 to TRBJ1-1, with 7 nucleotides matching TRBD1. From germline, CDR1 is SGHRS and CDR2 YFSETQ. The length of the CDR3 is 13 residues. J lost 8 bases, V lost 5 bases, and 9 bases had no gene match. CDR3 in amino acids: CASSFTSGGEAFF. CDR3 in DNA: TGCGCCAGCAGTTTCACTTCAGGGGGAGAAGCTTTCTTT. Filled out from reference TRBV5-1 and TRBJ1-1, the complete variable domain reads KAGVTQTPRYLIKTRGQQVTLSCSPISGHRSVSWYQQTPGQGLQFLFEYFSETQRNKGNFPGRFSGRQFSNSRSEMNVSTLELGDSALYLCASSFTSGGEAFFGQGTRLTVV.

V usage is TRBV11-3 and J usage is TRBJ2-7; D gene ambiguous. V gave up 2 bases and J gave up 2 bases, with 7 bases separating them. CDR3 length: 13 amino acids. Germline CDR1 SGHNT, CDR2 YENEEA. The CDR3 DNA follows: TGTGCCAGCAGCTTAAGAGGAGCCTACGAGCAGTACTTC. Amino acid sequence: CASSLRGAYEQYF.

This sequence joins TRBV7-9 and TRBJ1-4; D gene uncertain. Looked up from germline, CDR1 is SEHNR and CDR2 is FQNEAQ (reference sequence). V was trimmed by 1 base and J by 8 bases, leaving 11 bases between them. The CDR3 consists of 14 residues. The CDR3 region has the DNA TGTGCCAGCAGCTTAGGCAGCACGGGGGAAAAACTGTTTTTT. Amino acid sequence: CASSLGSTGEKLFF. Based on the CDR3 plus reference TRBV7-9 and TRBJ1-4, the full variable domain is DTGVSQNPRHKITKRGQNVTFRCDPISEHNRLYWYRQTLGQGPEFLTYFQNEAQLEKSRLLSDRFSAERPKGSFSTLEIQRTEQGDSAMYLCASSLGSTGEKLFFGSGTQLSVL.

This chain connects TRBV18 to TRBJ1-1, with no clear D. Trimming left V 3 bases short and J 1 base short, with 9 bases between. This CDR3 has 14 residues. Looked up from germline, CDR1 is KGHSH and CDR2 is LQKENI. The CDR3 nucleotides read TGTGCCAGCTCACCTGGCAGAACGAACACTGAAGCTTTCTTT. It specifies CASSPGRTNTEAFF.

V gene TRBV28 combines with J gene TRBJ2-5, with D possibly matching TRBD1 (6 bases). V lost 4 bases and J 4 bases, leaving 16 bases between the germline ends. CDR1 and CDR2 (germline): MDHEN, SYDVKM. The CDR3 extends over 15 amino acids. The CDR3 region has the DNA TGTGCCAGCAGTTCGGGGACATTTTTGAGAGAGACCCAGTACTTC. It specifies CASSSGTFLRETQYF.

Note on this clone: Compared with germline, one end of the junction differs, possibly owing to a read error. V usage is TRBV6-6 and J usage is TRBJ1-5; TRBD1 might be the D (5 bases). Looked up from germline, CDR1 is MNHNY and CDR2 is SVGAGI (reference sequence). The CDR3 is 14 amino acids. CDR3 DNA: TGTGCCAGCAGTGACTCGGGGCGCGGTCAGCCCCAGCATTTT. This sequence encodes CASSDSGRGQPQHF.

The J gene is TRBJ1-1, the V gene TRBV5-4; D might be TRBD1 (6 bases). The germline CDR1 and CDR2 sequences are SGHNT and YYREEE (reference sequence). The V end was cut by 0 bases, the J end by 8 bases, with 17 bases between. This CDR3 is 15 amino acids long. The CDR3 region is CASSLDPGALEEAFF. The DNA for the CDR3 is TGTGCCAGCAGCTTGGATCCAGGGGCCCTAGAGGAAGCTTTCTTT.

The DNA of the CDR3 is TGCGCCAGCAGCAGGACACTACAACAAGAGACCCAGTACTTC. Translated, it gives CASSRTLQQETQYF. The chain uses TRBV10-2 and TRBJ2-5; D possibly corresponds to TRBD1 (5 bases). Trimming cost V 6 bases and J 2 bases, with 13 bases left between them. CDR3 length: 14 residues. The V gene's germline CDR1 is WSHSY and CDR2 SAAADI.

J is TRBJ2-7 and V is TRBV7-2; no firm D call. Trimming shortened V by 2 bases and J by 3 bases, and 5 bases separated the two germline ends. The V gene's germline CDR1 is SGHTA and CDR2 FQGNSA. This CDR3 contains 12 residues. CDR3 protein: CASSLWSYEQYF. In DNA form, the CDR3 reads TGTGCCAGCAGCTTATGGAGCTACGAGCAGTACTTC.

In DNA, the CDR3 is TGTGCCAGCAGAGGACAGGCGAACACTGAAGCTTTCTTT. This gives the protein CASRGQANTEAFF. The chain employs TRBV6-5 and TRBJ1-1; TRBD1 matches at 7 bases. Germline loops: CDR1 MNHEY, CDR2 SVGAGI. The CDR3 sequence is 13 residues long. With 6 bases clipped from V and 1 base from J, the junction kept 2 bases outside the gene matches.

The chain uses TRBV11-2 and TRBJ2-7; D is unclear. Per the germline V gene, CDR1 is SGHAT and CDR2 is FQNNGV. Trimming pared 2 bases from V and 6 bases from J, leaving 17 bases between. CDR3 length: 15 amino acids. The CDR3 loop reads CASSLSPGRTTEQYF. CDR3 DNA: TGTGCCAGCAGCTTATCCCCGGGTCGCACCACCGAGCAGTACTTC.

This chain joins TRBV25-1 and TRBJ1-2; possible D gene TRBD1, 6 bases. V was clipped by 3 bases and J by 6 bases, with 11 bases between them. Germline V lookup: CDR1 MGHDK, CDR2 SYGVNS. The CDR3 has 13 amino acids. The CDR3 sequence is CASSENNRDGYTF. The CDR3 coding sequence is TGTGCCAGCAGTGAGAACAACAGGGATGGCTACACCTTC.

This clone was seen only once. The genes are TRBV6-5 and TRBJ2-1; tentative D call: TRBD2 (6 bases). Germline V lookup: CDR1 MNHEY, CDR2 SVGAGI. V was clipped by 5 bases and J by 6 bases, with 8 bases between them. The CDR3 length is 12 residues. This CDR3 reads CASSGGTNEQFF. In DNA, the CDR3 is TGTGCCAGCAGTGGCGGGACCAATGAGCAGTTCTTC.

The CDR3 here is CASSPTGNQPQHF. In DNA, the CDR3 is TGTGCCAGCTCACCAACGGGCAATCAGCCCCAGCATTTT. The chain couples TRBV18 to TRBJ1-5; D unclear. Trimming cost V 2 bases and J 2 bases, with 4 bases left between them. The CDR3 length is 13 residues. The germline gives CDR1 KGHSH, CDR2 LQKENI.

This chain links TRBV19 with TRBJ1-1; D gene unclear. CDR1 and CDR2 (germline): LNHDA, SQIVND (reference sequence). V was cut by 3 bases and J by 0 bases, with 8 bases left in between. CDR3 length: 14 residues. CDR3 DNA: TGTGCCAGTAGTATGTCGGAGGTGAACACTGAAGCTTTCTTT. It encodes CASSMSEVNTEAFF.

This clone appeared a few times. The rearrangement uses TRBV30 and TRBJ1-1, with a possible D match to TRBD1 (5 bases). The CDR3 is made up of 13 amino acids. Germline values: CDR1 GTSNPN, CDR2 SVGIG (reference sequence). V was shortened by 3 bases and J by 6 bases, with 14 bases between the two germline ends. DNA for the CDR3: TGTGCCTGGAGCGTCGACAGTAACGCTGAAGCTTTCTTT. As protein: CAWSVDSNAEAFF.